Described below is a single T cell receptor (beta chain) sequence and its context. The same CDR3 arises from other DNA sequences in this sample as well. Assay: immunoSEQ multiplex PCR; the TCRdb copy retains only in-frame clones and omits some. The sample has under 200,000 clones; around 80% are singletons. This CDR3 comprises 14 residues. The J segment lost 2 bases and the V segment lost 1 base, leaving 2 bases of the junction unmatched. Germline V CDR1 and CDR2: LNHDA, SQIVND (reference sequence). The data originate from a study of blood T cell repertoires in COVID-19. Study summary: Samples came from the United States, Italy and Spain, spanning acute and convalescent COVID-19. T cells, B-cell-depleted T cells, or PBMCs supplied cDNA or gDNA.

In terms of age and location, participants ranged from roughly 18 to 100 years and lived in about two dozen US areas. Cohort placement rested on clinical history that participants reported themselves. This chain uses TRBV19 with TRBJ2-7; TRBD1 matches 7 bases. The sequencing input was PBMCs or T cells enriched from blood (not recorded which). The source of this sequence is a man aged 50 to 60 who had recovered from COVID-19. The CDR3 region is CASSIGQGTYEQYF. Here the CDR3 DNA reads TGTGCCAGTAGTATAGGACAGGGAACCTACGAGCAGTACTTC.